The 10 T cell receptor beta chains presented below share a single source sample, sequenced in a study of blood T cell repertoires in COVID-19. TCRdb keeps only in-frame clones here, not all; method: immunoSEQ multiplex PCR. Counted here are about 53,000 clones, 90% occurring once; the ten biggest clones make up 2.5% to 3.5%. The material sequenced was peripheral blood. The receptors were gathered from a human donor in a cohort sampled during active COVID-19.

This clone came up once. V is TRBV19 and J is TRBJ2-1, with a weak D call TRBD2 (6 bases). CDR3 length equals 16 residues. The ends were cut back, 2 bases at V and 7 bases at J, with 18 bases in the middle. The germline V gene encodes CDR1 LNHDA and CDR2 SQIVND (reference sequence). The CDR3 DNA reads TGTGCCAGTAGTATATTTCGGGAGTTGGCGGTTAATGAGCAGTTCTTC. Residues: CASSIFRELAVNEQFF.

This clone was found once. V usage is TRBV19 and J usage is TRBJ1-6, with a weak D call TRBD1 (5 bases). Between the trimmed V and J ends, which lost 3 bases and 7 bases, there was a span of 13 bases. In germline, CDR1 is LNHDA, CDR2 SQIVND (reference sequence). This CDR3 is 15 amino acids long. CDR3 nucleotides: TGTGCCAGTAGTATCGGCGACAGAATCAATTCACCCCTCCACTTT. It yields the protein CASSIGDRINSPLHF.

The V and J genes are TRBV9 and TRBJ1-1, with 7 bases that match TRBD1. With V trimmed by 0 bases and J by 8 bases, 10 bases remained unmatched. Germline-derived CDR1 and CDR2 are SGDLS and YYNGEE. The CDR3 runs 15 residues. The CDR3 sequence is CASSVDSADREEAFF. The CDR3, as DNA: TGTGCCAGCAGCGTAGATTCCGCAGACAGGGAAGAAGCTTTCTTT.

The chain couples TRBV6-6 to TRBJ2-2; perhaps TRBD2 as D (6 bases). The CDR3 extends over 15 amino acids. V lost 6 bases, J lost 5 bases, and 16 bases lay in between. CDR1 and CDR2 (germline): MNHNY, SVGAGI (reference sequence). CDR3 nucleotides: TGTGCCAGCAGGGACTCCGGGACTTCTACCGGGGAGCTGTTTTTT. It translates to CASRDSGTSTGELFF.

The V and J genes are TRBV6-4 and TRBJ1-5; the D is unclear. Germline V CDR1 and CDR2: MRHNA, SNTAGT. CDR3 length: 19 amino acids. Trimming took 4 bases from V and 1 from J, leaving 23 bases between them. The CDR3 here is CASSVFHSRSWYSNQPQHF. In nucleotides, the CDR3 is TGTGCCAGCAGTGTCTTTCACAGCAGAAGTTGGTACAGCAATCAGCCCCAGCATTTT.

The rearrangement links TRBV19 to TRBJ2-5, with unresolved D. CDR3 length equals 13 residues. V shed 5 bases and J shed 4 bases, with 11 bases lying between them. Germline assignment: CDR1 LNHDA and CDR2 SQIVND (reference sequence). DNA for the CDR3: TGTGCCAGTAGTGAGAACCGCCCAGAGACCCAGTACTTC. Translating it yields CASSENRPETQYF.

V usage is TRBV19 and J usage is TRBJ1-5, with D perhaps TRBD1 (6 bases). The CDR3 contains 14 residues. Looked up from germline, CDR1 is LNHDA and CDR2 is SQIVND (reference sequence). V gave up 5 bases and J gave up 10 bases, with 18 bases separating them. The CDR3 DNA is TGTGCCAGTAGTCCAAGGGGGGGGAAACGACCCCAGCATTTT. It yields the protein CASSPRGGKRPQHF.

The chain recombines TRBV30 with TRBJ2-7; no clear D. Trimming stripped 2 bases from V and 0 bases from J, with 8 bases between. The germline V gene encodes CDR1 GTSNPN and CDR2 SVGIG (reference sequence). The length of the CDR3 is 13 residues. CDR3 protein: CAWSPRASYEQYV. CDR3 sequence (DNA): TGTGCCTGGAGTCCCCGAGCCTCCTACGAGCAGTACGTC.

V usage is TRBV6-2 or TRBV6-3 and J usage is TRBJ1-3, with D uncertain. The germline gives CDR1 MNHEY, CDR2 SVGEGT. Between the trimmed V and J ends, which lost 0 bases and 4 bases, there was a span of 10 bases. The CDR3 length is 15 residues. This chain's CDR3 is CASSYSPGVGNTIYF. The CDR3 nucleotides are TGTGCCAGCAGTTACTCGCCCGGGGTCGGAAACACCATATATTTT.

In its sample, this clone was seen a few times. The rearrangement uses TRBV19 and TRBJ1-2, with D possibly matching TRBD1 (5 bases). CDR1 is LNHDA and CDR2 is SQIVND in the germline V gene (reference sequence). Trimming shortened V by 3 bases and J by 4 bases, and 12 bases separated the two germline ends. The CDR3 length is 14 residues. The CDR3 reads CASSIDSAPYGYTF. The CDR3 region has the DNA TGTGCCAGTAGTATCGACAGTGCCCCCTATGGCTACACCTTC.